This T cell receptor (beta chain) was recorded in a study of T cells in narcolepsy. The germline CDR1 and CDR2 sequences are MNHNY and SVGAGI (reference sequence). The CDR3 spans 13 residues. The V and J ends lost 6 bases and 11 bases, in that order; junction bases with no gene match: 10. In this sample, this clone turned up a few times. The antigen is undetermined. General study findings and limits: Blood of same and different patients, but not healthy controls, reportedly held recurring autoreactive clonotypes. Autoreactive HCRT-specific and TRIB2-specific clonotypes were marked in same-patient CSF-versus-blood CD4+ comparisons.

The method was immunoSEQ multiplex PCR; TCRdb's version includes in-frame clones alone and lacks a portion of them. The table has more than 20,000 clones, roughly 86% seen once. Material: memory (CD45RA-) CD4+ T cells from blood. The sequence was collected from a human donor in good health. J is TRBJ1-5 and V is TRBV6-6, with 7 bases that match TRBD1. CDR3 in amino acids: CASREGARDTQHF. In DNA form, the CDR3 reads TGTGCCAGCAGGGAGGGGGCCCGTGACACCCAGCATTTT.